Shown below are 9 T cell receptor beta chains from a single sample sequenced in a study of CD8 T cells in ankylosing spondylitis. Study observations and caveats: Made up of fewer than 10 highly homologous variants, a TCR beta motif appeared characteristic of ankylosing spondylitis blood.

Antigens for these TCRs are unknown. TCRdb used MiXCR to reprocess the 5' RACE reads, holding one entry per CDR3 protein. The sample lists hundreds of thousands of distinct CDR3 sequences, roughly 12% occurring once. The sequenced sample consisted of blood, either unsorted or a sorted T cell fraction (not recorded which). The source of these receptors is a male donor with ankylosing spondylitis.

This clonotype was seen only a few times. The gene calls are TRBV7-9 and TRBJ2-1; D is unclear. Germline CDR1 reads SEHNR; CDR2 reads FQNEAQ (reference sequence). Between the trimmed V and J ends, which lost 10 bases and 7 bases, there was a span of 5 bases. CDR3 length equals 9 residues. This chain's CDR3 is CATTNEQFF. In DNA form, the CDR3 reads TGTGCCACCACGAATGAGCAGTTCTTC.

This clonotype was seen ten or more times. This sequence joins TRBV6-1 and TRBJ1-1; the D gene is possibly TRBD1 (6 bases). Trimming shortened V by 7 bases and J by 6 bases, and 15 bases separated the two germline ends. Germline assignment: CDR1 MNHNS and CDR2 SASEGT. The length of the CDR3 is 13 residues. This chain's CDR3 is CASTQGTNAEAFF. CDR3 nucleotides: TGTGCCAGCACCCAGGGGACAAATGCTGAAGCTTTCTTT.

This clonotype was seen a handful of times. This sequence joins TRBV5-1 and TRBJ2-2; no clear D gene. CDR3 length equals 14 residues. The V and J ends lost 5 bases and 4 bases respectively, with 12 bases between them. From germline, CDR1 is SGHRS and CDR2 YFSETQ. The CDR3: CASRWGMGTGELFF. In nucleotides, the CDR3 is TGCGCCAGCAGATGGGGAATGGGCACCGGGGAGCTGTTTTTT.

The rearrangement joins TRBV7-2 to TRBJ2-1; possibly TRBD1 or TRBD2 for D (5 bases each). Deletions cut 5 bases from V and 0 bases from J, with 14 bases between. Germline CDR1 and CDR2: SGHTA and FQGNSA. CDR3 length: 16 amino acids. In nucleotides, the CDR3 is TGTGCCAGCAGCGCACATGGGACCCCCTCCTACAATGAGCAGTTCTTC. Its translation: CASSAHGTPSYNEQFF.

A few counts support this clonotype. The chain is built from TRBV28 and TRBJ1-2; maybe TRBD1 (5 bases). Between the trimmed V and J ends, which lost 2 bases and 7 bases, there was a span of 23 bases. Germline CDR1 MDHEN, CDR2 SYDVKM. There are 17 residues in the CDR3. Written as DNA, the CDR3 is TGTGCCAGCAGTTTACCGGGTACCGGGGGACGGACCGGTGGCTACACCTTC. It codes for CASSLPGTGGRTGGYTF.

The V gene is TRBV7-2, the J gene TRBJ1-2; D remains ambiguous. This CDR3 is built from 11 residues. With 2 bases removed from V and 6 bases from J, the gap between germline ends came to 4 bases. CDR1 and CDR2 (germline): SGHTA, FQGNSA. CDR3 sequence: CASSLTDGYTF. CDR3 DNA sequence: TGTGCCAGCAGCTTAACCGATGGCTACACCTTC.

The chain has TRBV5-1 and TRBJ2-1, with D uncertain. Trimming took 0 bases from V and 5 from J, leaving 15 bases between them. The germline gives CDR1 SGHRS, CDR2 YFSETQ. The CDR3 runs to 16 residues. The CDR3: CASSLAPGWVNNEQFF. CDR3 nucleotide sequence: TGCGCCAGCAGCTTGGCTCCGGGTTGGGTCAACAATGAGCAGTTCTTC.

This clonotype was counted at least ten times. This chain links TRBV5-1 with TRBJ2-1, with 7 bases lining up with TRBD1. Germline CDR1 reads SGHRS; CDR2 reads YFSETQ. The CDR3 has 15 amino acids. The V segment lost 4 bases and the J segment 3 bases; nucleotides outside the gene matches: 7. The CDR3 spells CASSDKGQLYNEQFF. As DNA, the CDR3 is TGCGCCAGCAGCGACAAGGGACAGCTCTACAATGAGCAGTTCTTC.

This rearrangement joins TRBV20-1 to TRBJ2-5; weak D call: TRBD1 (5 bases). This CDR3 region has 13 residues. Germline CDR1 reads DFQATT; CDR2 reads SNEGSKA (reference sequence). Trimming shortened V by 2 bases and J by 4 bases, and 11 bases separated the two germline ends. The CDR3 sequence: CSARRDSLETQYF. The CDR3 coding sequence is TGCAGTGCTAGACGAGACAGTTTAGAGACCCAGTACTTC.